This T cell receptor beta chain was obtained from a study of CD8+CD57+ T cells in acquired aplastic anemia listed by TCRdb under 2018. At the level of the whole study: DNA extracted from sorted CD4+ and CD8+ cells had a mean of about 3.3 ug, with a range of about 0.18 to 27.4 ug. Healthy donor samples averaged about 9.8 million reads for CD4+ and under 12 million for CD8+ cells.

As encoded in the germline V gene, CDR1 is SGHDT while CDR2 is YYEEEE. Including cysteine and phenylalanine, the CDR3 has 14 amino acids. Only the CDR3 part of the read is kept: 42 bases, read in frame from the first base. For this chain, trimming is 3 bases at the V end and 1 base at the J end, and the number of junction bases without a gene match is 2. Genomic DNA served as template for TCR beta VDJ combination and CDR3 sequence profiling. An Illumina HiSeq 2000 was used for TCR repertoire sequencing. From the authors' description of their analysis: TRBV/TRBJ rearrangement plots, CDR3 size and DJ length profiles, and Simpson's diversity index were used to assess repertoires. The most abundant DNA sequence in the deep sequencing data was taken as the immunodominant clone. CDR3 amino acid sequences were screened for sharing across subjects and compared with published repertoires and the VDJdb database. The raw public data were reprocessed by TCRdb itself: fastp quality trimming at Q25, MiXCR clonotype calling, in-frame beta chains only. One record per CDR3 amino acid sequence lists the most common genes and DNA. The V and J calls here are based on TCRdb, not the publication. Present in this sample are hundreds of thousands of distinct CDR3 sequences, 55% to 70% of which were seen just once. 4% of the sample belongs to the ten largest clones.

In the study, sorted CD4+ and CD8+ blood T cells from patients with severe aplastic anemia and from healthy subjects underwent deep sequencing of TCR repertoires. Ficoll-Paque density gradient centrifugation was used to isolate peripheral blood mononuclear cells. CD4+ and CD8+ T cells were sorted by FACS or magnetic beads before DNA extraction. As to this clonotype: This receptor's antigen is unknown. Base qualities are missing; no much larger clone stands one base away.

Findings and caveats that apply to the study as a whole: CD8+ Simpson's diversity did not differ significantly between patients and healthy controls (P=0.060). Fewer than 30 CD8+ CDR3 sequences were found in both patients and controls but appeared to be highly expressed in patients and within the immunodominant clones of the patients.

The sample comprised sorted CD4+, CD8+, or CD8+CD57+ T cells (not recorded which) from PBMCs. The clonotype originates from a human donor in good health, serving as a control. The rearranged segments are TRBV5-6 and TRBJ2-5, with 8 middle bases fitting TRBD2. The CDR3 corresponds to CASSYSGSQETQYF. The sequence in DNA is TGTGCCAGCAGCTACAGCGGGAGCCAAGAGACCCAGTACTTC. Where the CDR3 stops, the reference TRBV5-6 and TRBJ2-5 genes take over; the full variable domain is DAGVTQSPTHLIKTRGQQVTLRCSPKSGHDTVSWYQQALGQGPQFIFQYYEEEERQRGNFPDRFSGHQFPNYSSELNVNALLLGDSALYLCASSYSGSQETQYFGPGTRLLVL.